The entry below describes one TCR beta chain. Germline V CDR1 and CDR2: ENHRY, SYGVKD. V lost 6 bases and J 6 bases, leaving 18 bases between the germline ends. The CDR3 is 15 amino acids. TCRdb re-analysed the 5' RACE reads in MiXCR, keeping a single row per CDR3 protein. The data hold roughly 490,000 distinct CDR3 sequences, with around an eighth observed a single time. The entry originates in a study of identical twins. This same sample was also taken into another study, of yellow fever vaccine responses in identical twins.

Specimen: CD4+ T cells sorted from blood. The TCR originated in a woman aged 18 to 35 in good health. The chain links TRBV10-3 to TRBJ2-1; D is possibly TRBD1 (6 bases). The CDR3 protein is CAIRAGTKMGNEQFF. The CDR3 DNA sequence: TGTGCCATCAGAGCCGGGACAAAGATGGGCAATGAGCAGTTCTTC.